This entry features one T cell receptor beta chain sequence. Using immunoSEQ multiplex PCR, the repertoire was profiled, and TCRdb retains in-frame clones only, with some absent. Here the sample spans hundreds of thousands of clones, about nine tenths being singletons. Germline V gives CDR1 LGHNA, CDR2 YNFKEQ. Trimming at V came to 4 bases and at J to 0 bases, leaving 6 bases not matched to a gene. The CDR3 covers 18 residues. This record comes from a study of cytomegalovirus exposure and HLA in healthy donors. Material for sequencing was PBMCs. The chain recombines TRBV4-2 with TRBJ2-3, with 14 positions matching TRBD2. The origin of this receptor is a woman under 30 in good health and CMV-seronegative. The CDR3 reads CASSRGLAGVPSTDTQYF. CDR3 nucleotide sequence: TGTGCCAGCAGCCGGGGACTAGCGGGAGTACCCAGCACAGATACGCAGTATTTT.